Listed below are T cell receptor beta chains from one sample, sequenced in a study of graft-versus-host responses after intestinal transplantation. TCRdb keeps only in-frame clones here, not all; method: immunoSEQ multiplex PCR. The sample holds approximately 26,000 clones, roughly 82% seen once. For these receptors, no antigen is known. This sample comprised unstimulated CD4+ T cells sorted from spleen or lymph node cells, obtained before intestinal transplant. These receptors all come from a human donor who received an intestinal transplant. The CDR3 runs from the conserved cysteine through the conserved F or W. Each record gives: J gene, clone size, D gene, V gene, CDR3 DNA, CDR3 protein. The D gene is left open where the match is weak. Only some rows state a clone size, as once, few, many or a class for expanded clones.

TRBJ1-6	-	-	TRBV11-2	TGTGCCAGCAGCTTAGAATCACCCCTCCACTTT	CASSLESPLHF
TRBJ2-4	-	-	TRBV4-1	TGCGCCAGCAGCCAAGATCAGGGTTTCAAAAACATTCAGTACTTC	CASSQDQGFKNIQYF
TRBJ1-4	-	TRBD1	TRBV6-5	TGTGCCAGCAGTTACCGGACAGGGGCAGGTGAAAAACTGTTTTTT	CASSYRTGAGEKLFF
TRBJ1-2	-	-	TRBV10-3	TGTGCCATCCTATTCGCCCGGGGCCCAGGCTACACCTTC	CAILFARGPGYTF
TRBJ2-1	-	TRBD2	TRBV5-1	TGCGCCAGCAGCTTGGCGACTAGCGGGAGGTTCAATGAGCAGTTCTTC	CASSLATSGRFNEQFF
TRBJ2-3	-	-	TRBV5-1	TGCGCCAGCAGCTTGTACAGCCCTCAAGCAGATACGCAGTATTTT	CASSLYSPQADTQYF
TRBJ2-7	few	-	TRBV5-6	TGTGCCAGCAGCTTGGACAGGTCTTTCTCCTACGAGCAGTACTTC	CASSLDRSFSYEQYF
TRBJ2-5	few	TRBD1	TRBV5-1	TGCGCCAGCAGCTCGACAGGGCTGGAAGAGACCCAGTACTTC	CASSSTGLEETQYF
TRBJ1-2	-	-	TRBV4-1	TGCGCCAGCAGCCAAGTCGGAGGGACCAGTGGTGGCTACACCTTC	CASSQVGGTSGGYTF
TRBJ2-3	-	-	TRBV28	TGTGCCAGCAGTTTGAGGGGGGCGAGCACAGATACGCAGTATTTT	CASSLRGASTDTQYF
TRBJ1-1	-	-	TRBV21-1	TGTGCCAGCAGCAAAAGTAGGGGACCTGAAGCTTTCTTT	CASSKSRGPEAFF
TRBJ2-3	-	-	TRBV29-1	TGCAGCGTTGTAGGCAGGGGCACAGATACGCAGTATTTT	CSVVGRGTDTQYF
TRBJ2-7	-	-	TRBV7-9	TGTGCCAGCAGCTTATTCGAGGGGGCCTACGAGCAGTACTTC	CASSLFEGAYEQYF
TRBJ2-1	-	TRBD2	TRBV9	TGTGCCAGCAGCCCACGGACTAGCGGACGGGGCAATGAGCAGTTCTTC	CASSPRTSGRGNEQFF
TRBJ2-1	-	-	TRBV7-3	TGTGCCAGCAGCTTATCCGGGACGTCCTACAATGAGCAGTTCTTC	CASSLSGTSYNEQFF
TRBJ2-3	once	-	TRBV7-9	TGTGCCAGCAGATATCGGGCTAGGTTAGATACGCAGTATTTT	CASRYRARLDTQYF
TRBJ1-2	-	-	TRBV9	TGTGCCAGCAGCGTAGTGGAGGGCGGCTACACCTTC	CASSVVEGGYTF
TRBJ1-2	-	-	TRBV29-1	TGCAGCGTTTCGGCTAACTATGGCTACACCTTC	CSVSANYGYTF
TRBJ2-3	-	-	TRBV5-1	TGCGCCAGCAGCTTAGGAGATACGCAGTATTTT	CASSLGDTQYF
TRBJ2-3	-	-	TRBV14	TGTGCCAGCAGCCTAAGGAGCGGAACTTCTAGCACAGATACGCAGTATTTT	CASSLRSGTSSTDTQYF
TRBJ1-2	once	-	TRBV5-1	TGCGCCAGCAGGAGGGAGGGCGCAGATTACGGCTACACCTTC	CASRREGADYGYTF
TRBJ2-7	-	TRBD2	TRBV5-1	TGCGCCAGCAGCTTGGGAGCGGGACGCTCCTACGAGCAGTACTTC	CASSLGAGRSYEQYF
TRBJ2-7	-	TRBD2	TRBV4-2	TGTGCCAGCAGCCAAGTGGATAGCGGGAGAGTTTACGAGCAGTACTTC	CASSQVDSGRVYEQYF